This record looks at one T cell receptor beta chain sequence and its context. The data are from a study of blood T cell repertoires in COVID-19. Whole-study context: Spain, Italy and the United States supplied samples that represented acute and convalescent COVID-19.

Sequenced by immunoSEQ multiplex PCR; TCRdb stores in-frame clones only, minus some. The data hold hundreds of thousands of clones, with 88% observed a single time. The sequence was collected from a woman aged 60-75 years in a cohort exposed to, infected with or recovered from COVID-19 (not recorded which). The sample consisted of PBMCs or T cells enriched from blood (not recorded which).

The CDR3 bases are TGTGCCAGCAGCTTAGGGGCCCTCTATGGCTACACCTTC. Its protein product is CASSLGALYGYTF. The J gene is TRBJ1-2, the V gene TRBV7-6, with no clear D. CDR1 is SGHVS, CDR2 FNYEAQ, per germline. V dropped 1 base and J dropped 4 bases, with 7 bases sitting between them. This CDR3 region has 13 residues.